The sequence of this TCR beta chain was determined in a study of identical twins. The study, taken as a whole, reports: It was possible that invariant MAIT and iNKT cells partly confounded the zero-insertion analyses. The study found excess low generation probability among twin-shared out-of-frame alpha sequences. Sharing of beta out-of-frame sequences by twins showed a weaker excess.

There are a few counts of this clonotype. Its antigen is not identified. Losses at the gene ends were 3 bases for V and 6 bases for J; bases not matched to a gene: 12. The CDR3 loop spans 16 amino acids. Germline CDR1 and CDR2: SGDLS and YYNGEE. MiXCR was run by TCRdb on the 5' RACE reads, yielding one entry per CDR3 protein. Of just under 650,000 distinct CDR3 sequences listed, roughly 7.2% were seen once; the top ten hold less than 2%. Healthy Caucasians supplied all donations. The sample also formed part of further work on yellow fever vaccine responses in identical twins.

The sample taken for sequencing was PBMCs. The clonotype comes from a woman aged 18 to 35 in good health. The chain joins TRBV9 to TRBJ2-3; 8 nucleotides agree with TRBD2. CDR3 sequence: CASSGGGSGARDTQYF. CDR3 nucleotides: TGTGCCAGCAGCGGAGGGGGTAGCGGGGCCCGGGATACGCAGTATTTT.